A single TCR beta chain is shown here with its context. Its matching antigen is unknown. The assay was immunoSEQ multiplex PCR, and TCRdb's table has in-frame clones only and misses some. The data contain about 130,000 clones, roughly 92% of them singletons. In germline, CDR1 is SGHDT, CDR2 YYEEEE. Trimming pared 4 bases from V and 4 bases from J, leaving 19 bases between. The CDR3 totals 16 residues. This entry belongs to a study of T cell responses to AZD1222 COVID-19 vaccine. Study-level background: Doses given second, at about 4 or about 12 weeks, were pooled. Study-level findings and limits: Only 5 to 7 AZD1222 recipients were seropositive at baseline. Targeting of unmutated variant regions was reportedly seen in nearly half of spike-specific TCRs. Clonal diversity may have been underestimated in mostly white British donors.

The receptor was isolated from an adult in good health. This chain joins TRBV5-6 and TRBJ2-3; maybe TRBD2 (6 bases). Sequences were derived from peripheral blood, sampled on day 0 of AZD1222 vaccination. The CDR3 protein is CASSLPGTLFADTQYF. In nucleotides, the CDR3 is TGTGCCAGCAGCCTGCCAGGGACTCTATTCGCAGATACGCAGTATTTT.